Only a few counts were recorded for the clone carrying this T cell receptor (beta chain). This sample stems from a study of blood T cell repertoires in COVID-19. Germline V lookup: CDR1 ENHRY, CDR2 SYGVKD. V shed 6 bases and J 3 bases; nucleotides not matched to a gene: 4. The CDR3 contains 13 residues. TCRdb keeps only in-frame clones here, not all; method: immunoSEQ multiplex PCR. Among roughly 120,000 clones listed, about 83% were seen once. This TCR derives from a human donor in a cohort sampled during active COVID-19. The chain carries TRBV10-3 and TRBJ1-1, with 7 bases matching TRBD1. Sequencing input: peripheral blood. Here the CDR3 DNA reads TGTGCCATCAGCTTCGACAGGGACACTGAAGCTTTCTTT. It translates to CAISFDRDTEAFF.